The source of this T cell receptor beta chain is a study of PD-1 blockade in classical Hodgkin lymphoma. Study-wide points: Healthy donors reportedly exceeded newly diagnosed patients in baseline TCR diversity. Undefined causes, possibly disease activity or prior therapy, underlie the repertoire differences.

The time point was: newly diagnosed, previously untreated cHL patient sample. It was by magnetic negative selection that CD8+ T cells were isolated from thawed PBMCs. As a comparison, the study used PBMCs from newly diagnosed, untreated classical Hodgkin lymphoma. This clone was counted only a few times. Its antigen is as yet unknown. Germline CDR1 and CDR2: SGHDT and YYEEEE. The length of the CDR3 is 12 residues. The V and J ends lost 0 bases and 4 bases respectively, with 2 bases between them. Produced via immunoSEQ multiplex PCR; TCRdb's table is partial and in-frame only. This sample has some 5,400 clones, with 70% to 90% found just once.

V and J are TRBV5-6 and TRBJ1-5, with D unclear. The receptor was derived from a human donor with classical Hodgkin lymphoma. Sequenced sample: CD8+ T cells from blood. CDR3 region: CASSLVNQPQHF. The CDR3 DNA follows: TGTGCCAGCAGCTTGGTAAATCAGCCCCAGCATTTT.